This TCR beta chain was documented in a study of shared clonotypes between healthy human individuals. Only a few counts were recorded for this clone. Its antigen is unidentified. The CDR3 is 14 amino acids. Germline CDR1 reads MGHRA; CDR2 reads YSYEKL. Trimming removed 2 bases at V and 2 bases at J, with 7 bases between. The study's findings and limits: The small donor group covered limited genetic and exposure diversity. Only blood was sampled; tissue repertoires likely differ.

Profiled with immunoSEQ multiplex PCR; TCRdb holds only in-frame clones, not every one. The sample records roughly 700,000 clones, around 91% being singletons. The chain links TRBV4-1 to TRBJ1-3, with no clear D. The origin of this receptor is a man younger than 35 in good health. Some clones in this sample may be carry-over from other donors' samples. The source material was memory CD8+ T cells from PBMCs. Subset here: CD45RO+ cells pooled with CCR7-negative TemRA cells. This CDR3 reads CASSQWNAGNTIYF. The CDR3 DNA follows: TGCGCCAGCAGCCAATGGAACGCTGGAAACACCATATATTTT.